This T cell receptor (beta chain) was documented in a study of OX40 agonist ivuxolimab in advanced cancers. Study details: Every 2 weeks, patients got intravenous ivuxolimab at one of six dose levels (0.01-10 mg/kg). Regarding the study as a whole: The study observed clonal expansion of CD4+ and CD8+ blood T cells by week 6 at 0.1 to 3.0 mg/kg. Relative to CD4+, CD8+ T cells held more expanded clones on average.

Clones were sequenced by immunoSEQ multiplex PCR, and TCRdb holds only the in-frame ones, with some missing. Of 60,000 to 75,000 clones in the sample, 88% were seen once. In its sample, this clone was seen a few times. Its antigen remains unidentified. The clonotype comes from an adult with an advanced solid tumor such as melanoma, head and neck, liver or kidney cancer. The material was CD4+ or CD8+ T cells sorted from blood, obtained in a trial of the OX40 agonist ivuxolimab.

The CDR3 region has the DNA TGCGCCAGCAACCTAAGGCGGGGCAGGGGGCGCAGCACAGATACGCAGTATTTT. Protein sequence: CASNLRRGRGRSTDTQYF. The chain couples TRBV10-1 to TRBJ2-3, with 8 bases lining up with TRBD1. The CDR3 is 18 amino acids. Germline-derived CDR1 and CDR2 are WNHNN and SYGVQD (reference sequence). Trimming at V came to 7 bases and at J to 0 bases, leaving 15 bases not matched to a gene.